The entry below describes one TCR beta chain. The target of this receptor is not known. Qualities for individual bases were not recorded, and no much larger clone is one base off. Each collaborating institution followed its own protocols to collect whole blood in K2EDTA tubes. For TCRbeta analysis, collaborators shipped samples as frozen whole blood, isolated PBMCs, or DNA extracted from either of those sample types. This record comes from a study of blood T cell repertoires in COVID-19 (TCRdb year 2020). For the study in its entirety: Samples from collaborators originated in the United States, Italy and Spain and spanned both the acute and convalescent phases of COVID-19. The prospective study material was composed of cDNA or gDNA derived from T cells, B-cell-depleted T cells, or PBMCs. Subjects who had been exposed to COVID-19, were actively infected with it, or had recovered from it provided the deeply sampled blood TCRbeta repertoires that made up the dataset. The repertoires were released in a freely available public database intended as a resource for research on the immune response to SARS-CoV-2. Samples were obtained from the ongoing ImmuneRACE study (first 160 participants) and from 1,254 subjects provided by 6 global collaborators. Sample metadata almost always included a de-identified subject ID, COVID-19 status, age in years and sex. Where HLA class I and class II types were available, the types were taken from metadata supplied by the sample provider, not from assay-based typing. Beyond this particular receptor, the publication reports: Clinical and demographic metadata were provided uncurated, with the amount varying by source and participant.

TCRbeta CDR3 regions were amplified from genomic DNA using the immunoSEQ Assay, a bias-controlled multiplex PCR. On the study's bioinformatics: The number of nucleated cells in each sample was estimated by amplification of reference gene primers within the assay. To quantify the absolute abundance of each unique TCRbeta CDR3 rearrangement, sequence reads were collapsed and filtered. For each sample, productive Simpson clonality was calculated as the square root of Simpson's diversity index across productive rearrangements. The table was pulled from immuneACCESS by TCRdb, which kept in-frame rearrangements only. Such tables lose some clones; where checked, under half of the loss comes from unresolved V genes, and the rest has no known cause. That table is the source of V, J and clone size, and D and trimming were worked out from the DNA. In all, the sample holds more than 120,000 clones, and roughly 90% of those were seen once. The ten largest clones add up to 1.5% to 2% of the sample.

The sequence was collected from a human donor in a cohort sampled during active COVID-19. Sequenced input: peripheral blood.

CDR3 loop: CASSFDSWGYTF. The DNA reads as follows: TGTGCCAGCAGCTTCGACAGTTGGGGCTACACCTTC. Here the chain combines TRBV5-6 and TRBJ1-2; the D region possibly corresponds to TRBD1 (5 bases align). V is reduced by 2 bases and J by 8 bases, leaving a spacing of 10 bases between them. The germline V gene yields SGHDT for CDR1 and YYEEEE for CDR2. The CDR3 holds 12 amino acids from the cysteine to the phenylalanine. Of the read, only the CDR3 DNA is kept; its 36 bases are in frame from base 1.